This T cell receptor (beta chain) appears in the sequencing data of a study of shared T cell receptors in the human thymus. This table comes from immunoSEQ multiplex PCR, and its TCRdb copy is limited to in-frame clones, with some not included. There are roughly 710,000 clones in the sample; approximately 83% occur only once, and 0.0095% to 0.011% lies in the top ten. Germline CDR1 MGHDK, CDR2 SYGVNS. V lost 6 bases and J lost 3, with 14 bases in between. The CDR3 totals 14 residues. The same data also contributed to another study, on human thymus T cells.

What was sequenced was thymocytes. The gene calls are TRBV25-1 and TRBJ1-1; a weak D match, TRBD1 (6 bases). This TCR was recovered from a girl under three years old with a congenital heart defect. The DNA for the CDR3 is TGTGCCAGCAGACACAGGGTGGAGTACACTGAAGCTTTCTTT. It encodes CASRHRVEYTEAFF.